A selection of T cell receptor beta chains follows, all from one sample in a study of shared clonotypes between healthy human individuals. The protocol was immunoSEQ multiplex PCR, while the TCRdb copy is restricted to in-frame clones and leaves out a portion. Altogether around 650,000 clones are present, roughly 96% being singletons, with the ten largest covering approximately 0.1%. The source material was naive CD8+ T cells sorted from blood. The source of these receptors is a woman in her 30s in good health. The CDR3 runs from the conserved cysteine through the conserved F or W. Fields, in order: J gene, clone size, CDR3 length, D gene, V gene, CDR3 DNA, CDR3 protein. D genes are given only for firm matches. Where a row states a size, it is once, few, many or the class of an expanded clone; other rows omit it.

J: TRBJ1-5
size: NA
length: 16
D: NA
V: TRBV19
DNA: TGTGCCAGTAGTATTTGGGAATACACTAGCAATCAGCCCCAGCATTTT
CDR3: CASSIWEYTSNQPQHF

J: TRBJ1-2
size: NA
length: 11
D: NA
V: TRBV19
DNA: TGTGCCAGTAGTATCGGGTATGGCTACACCTTC
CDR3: CASSIGYGYTF

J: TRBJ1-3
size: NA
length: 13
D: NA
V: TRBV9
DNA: TGTGCCAGCAGCGAGGGGCCTGGAAACACCATATATTTT
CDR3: CASSEGPGNTIYF

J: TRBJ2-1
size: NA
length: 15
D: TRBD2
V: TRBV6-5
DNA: TGTGCCAGCAGTTTGACTAGCGGGTATTACAATGAGCAGTTCTTC
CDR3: CASSLTSGYYNEQFF

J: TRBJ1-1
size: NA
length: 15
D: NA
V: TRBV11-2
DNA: TGTGCCAGCAGCGAAGACGGGGGAACGAACACTGAAGCTTTCTTT
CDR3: CASSEDGGTNTEAFF

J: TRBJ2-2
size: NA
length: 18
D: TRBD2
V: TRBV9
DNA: TGTGCCAGCAGCGTAGCTCACCCTAGCGGGAGATCCACCGGGGAGCTGTTTTTT
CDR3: CASSVAHPSGRSTGELFF

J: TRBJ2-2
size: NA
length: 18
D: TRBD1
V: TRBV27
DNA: TGTGCCAGCAGTCCTATTCCCGGGACAGGGGGCTCGGGCGGGGAGCTGTTTTTT
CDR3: CASSPIPGTGGSGGELFF

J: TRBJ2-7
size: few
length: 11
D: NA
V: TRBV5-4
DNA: TGTGCCAGCAGGGACGAACAGCAGCAGTACTTC
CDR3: CASRDEQQQYF

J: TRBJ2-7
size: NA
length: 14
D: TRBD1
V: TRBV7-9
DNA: TGTGCCAGCAGCTTCGACAGGGGGACCTACGAGCAGTACTTC
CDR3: CASSFDRGTYEQYF

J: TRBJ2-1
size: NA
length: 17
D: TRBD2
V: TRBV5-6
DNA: TGTGCCAGCAGCCCTATAGTATGGCTAGCGGGAAACAATGAGCAGTTCTTC
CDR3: CASSPIVWLAGNNEQFF

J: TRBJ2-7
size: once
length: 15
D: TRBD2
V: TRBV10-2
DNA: TGCGCCAGCAGCCCAAAGCGGGAGGGTTCCTACGAGCAGTACTTC
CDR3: CASSPKREGSYEQYF